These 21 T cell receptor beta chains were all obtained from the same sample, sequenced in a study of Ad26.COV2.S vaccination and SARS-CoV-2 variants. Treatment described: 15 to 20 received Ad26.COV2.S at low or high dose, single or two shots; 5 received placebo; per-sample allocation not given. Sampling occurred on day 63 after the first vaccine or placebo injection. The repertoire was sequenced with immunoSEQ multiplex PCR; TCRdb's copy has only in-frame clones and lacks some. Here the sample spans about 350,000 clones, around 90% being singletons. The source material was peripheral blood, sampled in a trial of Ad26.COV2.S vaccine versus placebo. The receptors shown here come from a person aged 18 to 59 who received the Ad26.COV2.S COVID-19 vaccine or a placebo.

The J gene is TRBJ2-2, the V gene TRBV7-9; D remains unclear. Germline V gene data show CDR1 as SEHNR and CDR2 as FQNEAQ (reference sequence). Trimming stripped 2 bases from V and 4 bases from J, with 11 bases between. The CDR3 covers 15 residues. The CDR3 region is CASSLSLGSTGELFF. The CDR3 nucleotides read TGTGCCAGCAGCTTATCCCTGGGTTCCACCGGGGAGCTGTTTTTT. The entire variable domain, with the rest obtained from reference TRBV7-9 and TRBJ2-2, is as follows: DTGVSQNPRHKITKRGQNVTFRCDPISEHNRLYWYRQTLGQGPEFLTYFQNEAQLEKSRLLSDRFSAERPKGSFSTLEIQRTEQGDSAMYLCASSLSLGSTGELFFGEGSRLTVL.

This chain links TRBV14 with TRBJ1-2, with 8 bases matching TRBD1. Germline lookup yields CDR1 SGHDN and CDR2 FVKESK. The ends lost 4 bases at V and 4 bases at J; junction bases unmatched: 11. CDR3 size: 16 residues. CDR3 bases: TGTGCCAGCAGCCCGACAGGGGTGGTCGGCTTCTATGGCTACACCTTC. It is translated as CASSPTGVVGFYGYTF.

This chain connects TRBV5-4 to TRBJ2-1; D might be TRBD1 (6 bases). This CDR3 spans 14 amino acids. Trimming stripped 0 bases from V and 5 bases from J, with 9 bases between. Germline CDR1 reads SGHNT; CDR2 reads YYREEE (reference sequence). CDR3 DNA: TGTGCCAGCAGCTTGGATGGGGGCCACAATGAGCAGTTCTTC. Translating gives CASSLDGGHNEQFF.

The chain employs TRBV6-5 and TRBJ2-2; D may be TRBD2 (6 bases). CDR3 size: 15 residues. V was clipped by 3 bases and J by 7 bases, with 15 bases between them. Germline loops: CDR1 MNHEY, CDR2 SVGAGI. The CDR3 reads CASSYDATRNGELFF. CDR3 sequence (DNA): TGTGCCAGCAGTTATGACGCGACTAGAAACGGGGAGCTGTTTTTT.

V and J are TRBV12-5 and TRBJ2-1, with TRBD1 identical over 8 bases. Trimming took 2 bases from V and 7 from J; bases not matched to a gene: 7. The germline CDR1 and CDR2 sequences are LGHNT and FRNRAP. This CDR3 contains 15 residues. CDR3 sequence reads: CASGLSRTGRNEQFF. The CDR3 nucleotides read TGTGCTAGTGGTTTGTCCCGGACAGGGAGGAATGAGCAGTTCTTC.

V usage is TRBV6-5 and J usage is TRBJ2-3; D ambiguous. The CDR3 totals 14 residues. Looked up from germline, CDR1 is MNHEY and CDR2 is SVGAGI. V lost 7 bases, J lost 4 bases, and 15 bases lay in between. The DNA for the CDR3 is TGTGCCAGCAAAAACGGGTTTGGGGCAGATACGCAGTATTTT. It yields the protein CASKNGFGADTQYF.

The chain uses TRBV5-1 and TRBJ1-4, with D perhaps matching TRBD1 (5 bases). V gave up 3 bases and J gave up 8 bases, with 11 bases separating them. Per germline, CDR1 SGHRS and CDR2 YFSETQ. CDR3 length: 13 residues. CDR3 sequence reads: CASSYRDGEKLFF. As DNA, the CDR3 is TGCGCCAGCAGCTACCGGGACGGGGAAAAACTGTTTTTT. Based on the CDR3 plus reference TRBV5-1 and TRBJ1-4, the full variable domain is KAGVTQTPRYLIKTRGQQVTLSCSPISGHRSVSWYQQTPGQGLQFLFEYFSETQRNKGNFPGRFSGRQFSNSRSEMNVSTLELGDSALYLCASSYRDGEKLFFGSGTQLSVL.

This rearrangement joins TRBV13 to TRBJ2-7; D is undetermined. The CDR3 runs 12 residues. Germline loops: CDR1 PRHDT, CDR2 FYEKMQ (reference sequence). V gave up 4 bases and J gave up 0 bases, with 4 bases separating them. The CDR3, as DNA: TGTGCCAGCAGCTCCCTCTCCTACGAGCAGTACTTC. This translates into CASSSLSYEQYF.

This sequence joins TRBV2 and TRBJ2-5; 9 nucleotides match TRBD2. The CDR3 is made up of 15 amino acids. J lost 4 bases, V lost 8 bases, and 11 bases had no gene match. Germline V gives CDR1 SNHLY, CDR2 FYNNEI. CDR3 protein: CASGVAGVGGETQYF. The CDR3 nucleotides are TGTGCCAGCGGGGTAGCGGGGGTCGGAGGAGAGACCCAGTACTTC.

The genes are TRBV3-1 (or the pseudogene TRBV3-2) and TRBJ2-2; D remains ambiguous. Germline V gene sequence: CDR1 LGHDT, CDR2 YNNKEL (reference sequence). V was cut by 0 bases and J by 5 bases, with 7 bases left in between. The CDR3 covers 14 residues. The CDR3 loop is CASSQDPPTGELFF. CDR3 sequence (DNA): TGTGCCAGCAGCCAAGATCCGCCTACCGGGGAGCTGTTTTTT.

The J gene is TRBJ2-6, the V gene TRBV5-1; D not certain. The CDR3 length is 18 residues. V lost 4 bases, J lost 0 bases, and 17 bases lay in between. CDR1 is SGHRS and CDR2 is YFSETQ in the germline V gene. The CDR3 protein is CASSPTWAGSSGANVLTF. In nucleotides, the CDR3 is TGCGCCAGCAGCCCGACTTGGGCAGGAAGCTCTGGGGCCAACGTCCTGACTTTC.

The CDR3 loop reads CASSLRHTSGFQQYF. Written as DNA, the CDR3 is TGTGCCAGCAGCTTACGACATACTAGCGGGTTCCAGCAGTACTTC. The chain joins TRBV14 to TRBJ2-7; 9 bases fit TRBD2. CDR3 length: 15 amino acids. V lost 5 bases and J lost 8; bases outside the gene matches: 13. Per the germline V gene, CDR1 is SGHDN and CDR2 is FVKESK.

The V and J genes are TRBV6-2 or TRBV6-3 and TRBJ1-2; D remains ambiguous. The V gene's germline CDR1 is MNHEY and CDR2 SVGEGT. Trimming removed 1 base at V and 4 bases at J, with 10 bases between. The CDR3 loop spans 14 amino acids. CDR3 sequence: CASSYWGGGYGYTF. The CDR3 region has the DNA TGTGCCAGCAGTTACTGGGGTGGAGGCTATGGCTACACCTTC.

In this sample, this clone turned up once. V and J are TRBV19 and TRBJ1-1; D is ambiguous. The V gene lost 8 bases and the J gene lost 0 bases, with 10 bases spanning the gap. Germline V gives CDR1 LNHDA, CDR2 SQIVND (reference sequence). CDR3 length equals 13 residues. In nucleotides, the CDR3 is TGTGCCAGTGGAATTAACATGAACACTGAAGCTTTCTTT. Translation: CASGINMNTEAFF.

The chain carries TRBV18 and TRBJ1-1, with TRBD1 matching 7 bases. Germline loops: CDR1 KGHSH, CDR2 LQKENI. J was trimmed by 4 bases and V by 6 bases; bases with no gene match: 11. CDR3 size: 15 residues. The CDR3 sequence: CASSQQGRMSTEAFF. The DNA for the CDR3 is TGTGCCAGCTCCCAACAGGGGCGGATGAGCACTGAAGCTTTCTTT.

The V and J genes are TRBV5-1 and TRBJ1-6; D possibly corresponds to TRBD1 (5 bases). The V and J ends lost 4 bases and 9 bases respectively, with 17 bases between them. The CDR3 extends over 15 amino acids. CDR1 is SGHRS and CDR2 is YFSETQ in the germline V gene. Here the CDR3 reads CASSPRAGSGSPLHF. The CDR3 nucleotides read TGCGCCAGCAGCCCCCGGGCAGGGAGCGGTTCACCCCTCCACTTT.

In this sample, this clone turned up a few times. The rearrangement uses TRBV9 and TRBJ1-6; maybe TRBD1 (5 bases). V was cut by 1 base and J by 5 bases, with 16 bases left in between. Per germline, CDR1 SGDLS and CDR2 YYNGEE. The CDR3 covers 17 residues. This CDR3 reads CASSVSTPWGDNSPLHF. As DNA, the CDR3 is TGTGCCAGCAGCGTATCGACGCCGTGGGGGGATAATTCACCCCTCCACTTT.

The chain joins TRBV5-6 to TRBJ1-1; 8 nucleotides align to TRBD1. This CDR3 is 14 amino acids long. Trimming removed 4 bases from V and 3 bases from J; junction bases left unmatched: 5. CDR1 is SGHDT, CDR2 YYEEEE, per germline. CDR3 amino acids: CASSITGGDTEAFF. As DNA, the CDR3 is TGTGCCAGCAGCATCACAGGGGGGGACACTGAAGCTTTCTTT.

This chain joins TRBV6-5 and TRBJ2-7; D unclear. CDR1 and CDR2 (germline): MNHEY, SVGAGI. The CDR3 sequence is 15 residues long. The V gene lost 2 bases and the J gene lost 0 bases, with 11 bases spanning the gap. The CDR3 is CASSYGSFASYEQYF. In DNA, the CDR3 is TGTGCCAGCAGTTACGGCTCTTTTGCCTCCTACGAGCAGTACTTC.

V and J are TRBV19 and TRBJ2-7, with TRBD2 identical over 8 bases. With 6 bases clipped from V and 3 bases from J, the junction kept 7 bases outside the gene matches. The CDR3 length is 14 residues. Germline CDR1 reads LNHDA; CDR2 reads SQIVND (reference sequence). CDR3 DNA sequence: TGTGCCAGTAGCCTCGGACTAGCAGACTACGAGCAGTACTTC. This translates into CASSLGLADYEQYF.

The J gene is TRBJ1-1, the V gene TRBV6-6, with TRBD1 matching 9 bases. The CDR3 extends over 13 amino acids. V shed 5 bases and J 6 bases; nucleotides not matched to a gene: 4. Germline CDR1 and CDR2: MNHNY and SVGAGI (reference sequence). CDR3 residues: CASSETGGAEAFF. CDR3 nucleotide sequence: TGTGCCAGCAGTGAGACAGGGGGAGCTGAAGCTTTCTTT.